Listed below are T cell receptor beta chains from one sample, sequenced in a study of blood T cell repertoires in COVID-19. The table came from immunoSEQ multiplex PCR; TCRdb's copy has only in-frame clones and leaves some out. This table holds around 450,000 clones, 90% found once. Input material: PBMCs or T cells enriched from blood (not recorded which). These TCRs come from a man aged 18 to 29 who had recovered from COVID-19. Both conserved end residues are part of each CDR3. A D gene is named only where the DNA matches it firmly. Clone size, where shown, is once, few, many, or a class for clones that have expanded.

NA,TRBJ1-3,NA,TRBV5-5,CASSPGGSGNTIYF,TGTGCCAGCAGCCCGGGGGGTTCTGGAAACACCATATATTTT
TRBD1,TRBJ1-1,NA,TRBV2,CASSERTGFTEAFF,TGTGCCAGCAGTGAGAGGACAGGGTTTACCGAAGCTTTCTTT
NA,TRBJ1-5,NA,TRBV3-1/TRBV3-2,CASSQDRGYPTSQPQHF,TGTGCCAGCAGCCAAGATAGGGGCTACCCTACCTCCCAGCCCCAGCATTTT
TRBD1,TRBJ1-2,NA,TRBV9,CASSDSPAGGQGYTF,TGTGCCAGCAGCGACTCCCCGGCAGGGGGGCAGGGCTACACCTTC
NA,TRBJ1-2,NA,TRBV9,CASSLRVGQGAAVTF,NA
NA,TRBJ1-2,few,TRBV11-3,CASSDTLGGSHGYTF,TGTGCCAGCAGCGACACCCTGGGAGGGAGCCATGGCTACACCTTC
NA,TRBJ1-3,NA,TRBV7-6,CASSFGGRADTIYF,TGTGCCAGCAGCTTCGGGGGGCGCGCGGACACCATATATTTT
NA,TRBJ1-6,NA,TRBV12-5,CASALIGSPLHF,TGTGCTAGTGCCTTAATCGGGTCACCCCTCCACTTT
TRBD2,TRBJ2-2,few,TRBV4-2,CASSYVAGGPVGELFF,TGTGCCAGCAGCTATGTAGCGGGAGGGCCTGTCGGGGAGCTGTTTTTT
NA,TRBJ2-3,NA,TRBV7-3,CASSSSAGDTQYF,TGTGCCAGCAGCTCCTCGGCAGGCGATACGCAGTATTTT
NA,TRBJ2-7,NA,TRBV30,CAWTGSYEQYF,TGTGCCTGGACAGGGTCCTACGAGCAGTACTTC
TRBD2,TRBJ2-1,NA,TRBV10-3,CAISETSGGAFYNEQFF,TGTGCCATCAGTGAAACTAGCGGGGGGGCCTTTTACAATGAGCAGTTCTTC
NA,TRBJ1-3,once,TRBV11-2,CASSSQAFSGNTIYF,TGTGCCAGCAGCTCCCAGGCCTTCTCTGGAAACACCATATATTTT
NA,TRBJ1-4,NA,TRBV6-5,CASSLKSGGEKLFF,TGTGCCAGCAGCCTAAAATCCGGCGGTGAAAAACTGTTTTTT
NA,TRBJ2-1,NA,TRBV4-1,CASSQDGYEQFF,TGCGCCAGCAGCCAAGACGGGTATGAGCAGTTCTTC
TRBD1,TRBJ1-1,NA,TRBV16,CASSDPRGAQGTEAFF,TGTGCCAGCAGCGACCCCAGGGGGGCCCAGGGCACTGAAGCTTTCTTT
TRBD1,TRBJ2-7,NA,TRBV5-5,CASSIDRGRYEQYF,TGTGCCAGCAGCATAGACAGGGGGCGTTACGAGCAGTACTTC
NA,TRBJ1-5,NA,TRBV5-1,CASSPGVGQPQHF,TGCGCCAGCAGCCCAGGGGTTGGGCAGCCCCAGCATTTT
NA,TRBJ1-1,once,TRBV12-3/TRBV12-4,CASDEGNTEAFF,TGTGCCAGCGACGAGGGAAACACTGAAGCTTTCTTT
NA,TRBJ1-2,NA,TRBV3-1/TRBV3-2,CASSQDRGAGSLYGYTF,TGTGCCAGCAGCCAAGATCGCGGGGCAGGTAGTCTATATGGCTACACCTTC
TRBD1,TRBJ1-6,NA,TRBV3-1/TRBV3-2,CASSQGTGPSPLHF,TGTGCCAGCAGCCAAGGGACAGGGCCATCACCCCTCCACTTT
NA,TRBJ1-6,NA,TRBV21-1,CASSPPGQGDSPLHF,TGTGCCAGCAGCCCACCGGGACAGGGGGATTCACCCCTCCACTTT
NA,TRBJ1-6,NA,TRBV16,CASSQSTTVSRHF,TGTGCCAGCAGCCAATCTACCACAGTATCTCGCCACTTT
NA,TRBJ1-1,NA,TRBV5-1,CASSQQGQGLNTEAFF,TGCGCCAGCAGCCAACAAGGTCAGGGCTTGAACACTGAAGCTTTCTTT
NA,TRBJ2-7,NA,TRBV28,CASSTDYSYEQYF,TGTGCCAGCAGTACCGACTACTCCTACGAGCAGTACTTC
TRBD2,TRBJ2-1,NA,TRBV14,CASSPLAGKYNEQFF,TGTGCCAGCAGCCCTCTAGCGGGGAAGTACAATGAGCAGTTCTTC
TRBD1,TRBJ1-1,NA,TRBV5-1,CASSLDRAPEAFF,TGCGCCAGCAGCTTAGACAGGGCCCCTGAAGCTTTCTTT
TRBD1,TRBJ1-3,NA,TRBV7-9,CASSTTTGAGNTIYF,TGTGCCAGCAGCACTACGACAGGGGCTGGAAACACCATATATTTT
TRBD1,TRBJ1-4,NA,TRBV6-5,CASSNRQGGLFF,TGTGCCAGCAGTAACCGACAGGGGGGACTGTTTTTT
NA,TRBJ1-2,NA,TRBV19,CASNAGNYGYTF,TGTGCCAGTAACGCAGGAAACTATGGCTACACCTTC
TRBD2,TRBJ2-3,NA,TRBV9,CASSVEGGRGTDTQYF,TGTGCCAGCAGCGTAGAAGGCGGGAGAGGAACAGATACGCAGTATTTT
NA,TRBJ1-2,NA,TRBV28,CASSLERRRHYGYTF,TGTGCCAGCAGTTTAGAGCGTAGACGGCACTATGGCTACACCTTC
TRBD2,TRBJ2-2,NA,TRBV5-4,CASSLALADTGELFF,TGTGCCAGCAGCTTGGCACTAGCGGACACCGGGGAGCTGTTTTTT
NA,TRBJ2-7,NA,TRBV27,CASSNPLAQGKGRDEQYF,TGTGCCAGCAGCAATCCCTTAGCTCAGGGGAAGGGGCGGGACGAGCAGTACTTC
TRBD1,TRBJ1-2,NA,TRBV9,CASSSGTGRDGYTF,TGTGCCAGCAGCTCCGGGACAGGGCGGGATGGCTACACCTTC
NA,TRBJ1-2,many,TRBV6-4,CASSEGESYGYTF,TGTGCCAGCAGTGAAGGGGAATCCTATGGCTACACCTTC
NA,TRBJ2-2,NA,TRBV7-8,CASSSRDSLTGELFF,TGTGCCAGCAGCTCCCGGGACTCCCTAACCGGGGAGCTGTTTTTT
NA,TRBJ1-5,NA,TRBV18,CASSPGSQPQHF,TGTGCCAGCTCACCGGGCTCCCAGCCCCAGCATTTT
NA,TRBJ1-1,NA,TRBV29-1,CSVRRKRERTEAFF,TGCAGCGTCCGCAGAAAGAGGGAACGCACTGAAGCTTTCTTT
NA,TRBJ2-7,NA,TRBV6-1,CASSESRGSSYEQYF,TGTGCCAGCAGTGAATCCCGGGGGAGCTCCTACGAGCAGTACTTC
TRBD1,TRBJ1-2,NA,TRBV19,CASTPGTDYGYTF,TGTGCCAGTACCCCCGGGACAGACTATGGCTACACCTTC
NA,TRBJ1-6,NA,TRBV19,CASTRGEAFNSPLHF,TGTGCCAGTACTCGGGGGGAGGCTTTTAATTCACCCCTCCACTTT